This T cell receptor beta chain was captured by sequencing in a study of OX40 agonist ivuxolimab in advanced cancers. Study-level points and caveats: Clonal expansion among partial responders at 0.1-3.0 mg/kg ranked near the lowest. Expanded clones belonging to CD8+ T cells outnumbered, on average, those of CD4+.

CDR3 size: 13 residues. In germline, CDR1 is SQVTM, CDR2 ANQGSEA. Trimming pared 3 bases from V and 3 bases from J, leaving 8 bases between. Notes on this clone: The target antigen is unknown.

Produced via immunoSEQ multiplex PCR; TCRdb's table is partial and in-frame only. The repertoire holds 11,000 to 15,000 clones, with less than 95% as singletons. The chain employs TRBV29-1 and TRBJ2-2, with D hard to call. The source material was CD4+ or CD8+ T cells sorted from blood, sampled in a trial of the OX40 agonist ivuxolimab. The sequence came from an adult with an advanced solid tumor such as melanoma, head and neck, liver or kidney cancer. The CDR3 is CSVESQHTGELFF. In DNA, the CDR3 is TGCAGCGTTGAGAGCCAGCACACCGGGGAGCTGTTTTTT.